The clone carrying this TCR beta chain was counted only a few times. This sample was included in a study of blood T cells in healthy people across ages. Each sample gave at least 6 million isolated PBMCs. A second roughly 6 to 11 cycle PCR used barcoded and J-beta primers. Each CDR3 protein gets one entry after TCRdb re-called the 5' RACE reads with MiXCR. The sample consists of a few hundred thousand distinct CDR3 sequences, roughly half of them appearing once. Sequenced input: blood. This receptor was identified in a man between 60 and 75 years old in good health.

The CDR3 DNA reads as TGTGCCAGCAGTTTTGGGGGAGCGCATGCCCCTGTCTACGAGCAGTACTTC. It specifies CASSFGGAHAPVYEQYF. V gene TRBV27 combines with J gene TRBJ2-7; either TRBD1 or TRBD2 may supply D (5 bases each). The CDR3 has 17 residues. Germline CDR1 is MNHEY and CDR2 is SMNVEV (reference sequence). Trimming removed 3 bases from V and 3 bases from J, with 21 bases in between.